This record looks at one TCR beta chain sequence and its context. The antigen it binds to is not known. No much larger clone is present one base from it, and per-base qualities are unavailable. The immunoSEQ Assay, a bias-controlled multiplex PCR, was used to amplify TCRbeta CDR3 regions from genomic DNA. In the authors' own workflow: Nucleated cell counts per sample were estimated from amplification of reference gene primers within the assay. To quantify the absolute abundance of each unique TCRbeta CDR3 rearrangement, sequence reads were collapsed and filtered. For each sample, productive Simpson clonality was calculated by taking the square root of Simpson's diversity index across productive rearrangements. TCRdb's version of the immuneACCESS table is confined to in-frame rearrangements and falls short of the full clone set. An unresolved V gene accounts for under half of the shortfall where checked; the remainder is of unknown origin. The DNA gave D and trimming, while V, J and clone size come from that table. The sample table shows around 330,000 clones, and more than 90% are seen once. Together, the top ten hold 2.6% of the sample.

The sample is drawn from a study of blood T cell repertoires in COVID-19 (dated by TCRdb to about 2020). For the study in its entirety: Samples from collaborators originated in the United States, Italy and Spain and spanned both the acute and convalescent phases of COVID-19. The sample metadata nearly always contained a de-identified subject ID, COVID-19 status, age in years and sex. Where available, HLA class I and class II types were taken from metadata supplied by the sample provider and were not determined by assay-based typing. The samples were drawn from the first 160 participants of the ongoing ImmuneRACE study and from roughly 1,300 subjects provided by 6 global collaborators. The material from the prospective study consisted of cDNA or gDNA derived from T cells, B-cell-depleted T cells, or PBMCs. The repertoires were released in a freely available public database meant as a resource for research on the immune response to SARS-CoV-2. Subjects who had been exposed to COVID-19, were actively infected with it, or had recovered from it provided the deeply sampled blood TCRbeta repertoires that made up the dataset. Here is what the overall study found, with its caveats: How much clinical and demographic metadata was included differed by source and by participant, and the metadata was provided uncurated.

Germline trimming amounts to 2 bases on V and 6 bases on J, with 10 as the count of junction bases outside the gene matches. The CDR3 sequence holds 16 residues, the cysteine and phenylalanine included. Kept here is only the CDR3 DNA, which spans 48 bases and is read in frame from base 1. Reading the germline V gene gives CDR1 SGHVS and CDR2 FQNEAQ. Enrolling through a virtual design, the prospective study's participants ranged in age from roughly 18 to 95 years and lived across approximately 25 United States geographic areas. To assign participants to cohorts, the prospective study relied on clinical history that participants themselves reported in a screening survey and a study questionnaire. Recovered participants in ImmuneRACE Cohort 3 were defined by two consecutive negative NP/OP PCR tests, clearance by a healthcare professional, or resolution of symptoms. In the prospective study, whole blood, serum and a nasopharyngeal or oropharyngeal swab were collected from each participant by mobile phlebotomists. Participants in the prospective study had the option to provide additional blood draws and questionnaires over a 2-month period. Prospective study blood samples were shipped either frozen or at room temperature before DNA extraction.

Specimen: PBMCs or T cells enriched from blood (not recorded which). The rearranged chain carries TRBV7-8 and TRBJ2-3; 8 bases in between match TRBD2. The TCR originated in a man in his 60s who had recovered from COVID-19. The DNA reads TGTGCCAGCAGCTTATTTTCGGGACTAGGCCCCGATACGCAGTATTTT. Translated, this is CASSLFSGLGPDTQYF.